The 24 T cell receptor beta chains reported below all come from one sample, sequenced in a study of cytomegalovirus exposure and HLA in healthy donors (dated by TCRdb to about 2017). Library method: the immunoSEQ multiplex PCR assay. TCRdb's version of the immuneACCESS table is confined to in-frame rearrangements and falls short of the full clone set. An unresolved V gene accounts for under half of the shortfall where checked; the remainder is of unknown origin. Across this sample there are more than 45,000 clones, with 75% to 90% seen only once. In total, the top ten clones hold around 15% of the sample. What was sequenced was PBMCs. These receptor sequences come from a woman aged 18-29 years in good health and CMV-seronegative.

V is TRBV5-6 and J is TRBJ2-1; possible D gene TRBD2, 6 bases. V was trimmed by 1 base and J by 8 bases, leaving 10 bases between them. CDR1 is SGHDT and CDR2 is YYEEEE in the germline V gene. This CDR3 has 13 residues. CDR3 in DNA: TGTGCCAGCAGCTTGTATGGAGGGTATGAGCAGTTCTTC. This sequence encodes CASSLYGGYEQFF.

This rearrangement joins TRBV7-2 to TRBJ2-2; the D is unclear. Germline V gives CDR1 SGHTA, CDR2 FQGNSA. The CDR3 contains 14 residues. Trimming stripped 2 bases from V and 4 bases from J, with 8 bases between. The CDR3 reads CASSLLLTTGELFF. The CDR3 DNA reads TGTGCCAGCAGCTTATTACTAACCACCGGGGAGCTGTTTTTT. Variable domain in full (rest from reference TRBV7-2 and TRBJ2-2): GAGVSQSPSNKVTEKGKDVELRCDPISGHTALYWYRQSLGQGLEFLIYFQGNSAPDKSGLPSDRFSAERTGGSVSTLTIQRTQQEDSAVYLCASSLLLTTGELFFGEGSRLTVL.

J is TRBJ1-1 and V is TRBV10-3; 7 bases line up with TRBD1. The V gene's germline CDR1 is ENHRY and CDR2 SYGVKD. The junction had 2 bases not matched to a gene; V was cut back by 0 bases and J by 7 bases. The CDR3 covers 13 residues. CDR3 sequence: CAISESGQNEAFF. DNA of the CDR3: TGTGCCATCAGTGAGTCGGGACAGAATGAAGCTTTCTTT.

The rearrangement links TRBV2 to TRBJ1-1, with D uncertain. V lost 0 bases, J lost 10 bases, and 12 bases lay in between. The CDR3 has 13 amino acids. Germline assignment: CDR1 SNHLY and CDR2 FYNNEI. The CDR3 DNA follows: TGTGCCAGCAGTGAAGCGCTAGGGAGAGCAGCTTTCTTT. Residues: CASSEALGRAAFF.

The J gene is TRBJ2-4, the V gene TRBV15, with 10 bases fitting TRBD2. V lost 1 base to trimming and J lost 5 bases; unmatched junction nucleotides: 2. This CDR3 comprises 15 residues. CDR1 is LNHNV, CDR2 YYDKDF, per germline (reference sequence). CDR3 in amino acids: CATSRGTSGQNIQYF. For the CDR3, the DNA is TGTGCCACCAGCAGAGGGACTAGCGGACAAAACATTCAGTACTTC.

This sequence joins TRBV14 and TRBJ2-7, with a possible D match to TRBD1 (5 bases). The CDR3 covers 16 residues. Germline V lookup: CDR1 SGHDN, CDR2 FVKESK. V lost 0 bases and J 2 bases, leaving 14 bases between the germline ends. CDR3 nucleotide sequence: TGTGCCAGCAGCCAAGACCTAAAGGACACCGCCTACGAGCAGTACTTC. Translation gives CASSQDLKDTAYEQYF.

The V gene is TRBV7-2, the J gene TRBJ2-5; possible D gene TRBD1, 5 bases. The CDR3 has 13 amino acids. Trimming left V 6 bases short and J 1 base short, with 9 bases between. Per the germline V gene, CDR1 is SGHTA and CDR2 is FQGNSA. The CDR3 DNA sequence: TGTGCCAGCAGGGAACAGGTCCAAGAGACCCAGTACTTC. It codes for CASREQVQETQYF.

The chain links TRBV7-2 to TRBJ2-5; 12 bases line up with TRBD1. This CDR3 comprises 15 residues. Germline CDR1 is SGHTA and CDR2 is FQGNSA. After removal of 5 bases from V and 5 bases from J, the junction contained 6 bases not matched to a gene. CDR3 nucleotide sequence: TGTGCCAGCAGCCCGGGACAGGGGGCCTGGGAGACCCAGTACTTC. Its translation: CASSPGQGAWETQYF.

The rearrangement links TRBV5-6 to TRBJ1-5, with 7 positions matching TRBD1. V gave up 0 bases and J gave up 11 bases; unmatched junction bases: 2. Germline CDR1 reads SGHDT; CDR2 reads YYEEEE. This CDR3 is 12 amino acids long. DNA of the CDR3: TGTGCCAGCAGCTTGGAGGGGGCGACCCAGCATTTT. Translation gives CASSLEGATQHF.

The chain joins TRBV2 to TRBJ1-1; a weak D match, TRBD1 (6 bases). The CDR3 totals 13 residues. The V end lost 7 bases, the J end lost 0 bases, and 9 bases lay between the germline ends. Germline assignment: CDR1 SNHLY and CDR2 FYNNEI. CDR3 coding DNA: TGTGCCAGCACCCGGGACATGAACACTGAAGCTTTCTTT. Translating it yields CASTRDMNTEAFF.

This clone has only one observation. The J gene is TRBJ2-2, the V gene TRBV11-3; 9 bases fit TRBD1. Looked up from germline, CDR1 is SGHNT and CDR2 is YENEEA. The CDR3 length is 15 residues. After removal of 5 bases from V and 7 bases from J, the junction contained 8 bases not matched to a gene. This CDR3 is CASSPRQGGSGELFF. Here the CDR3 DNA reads TGTGCCAGCAGCCCGCGACAGGGGGGGAGCGGGGAGCTGTTTTTT.

The CDR3 reads CSVEVLSRELFF. The CDR3 DNA is TGCAGCGTTGAGGTTCTTAGTCGGGAGCTGTTTTTT. The V gene is TRBV29-1, the J gene TRBJ2-2; no clear D. With 3 bases removed from V and 9 bases from J, the gap between germline ends came to 11 bases. CDR3 length: 12 amino acids. The germline CDR1 and CDR2 sequences are SQVTM and ANQGSEA.

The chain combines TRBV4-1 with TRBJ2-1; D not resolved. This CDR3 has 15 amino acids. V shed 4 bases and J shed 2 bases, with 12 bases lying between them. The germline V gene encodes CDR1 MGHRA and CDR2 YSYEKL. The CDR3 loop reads CASSPEERTYNEQFF. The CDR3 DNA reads TGCGCCAGCAGCCCCGAAGAGAGGACCTACAATGAGCAGTTCTTC.

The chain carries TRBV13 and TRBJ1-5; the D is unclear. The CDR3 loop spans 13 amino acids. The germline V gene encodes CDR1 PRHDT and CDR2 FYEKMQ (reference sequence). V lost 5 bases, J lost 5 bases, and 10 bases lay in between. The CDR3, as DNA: TGTGCCAGCAGCACCGGGTTGGATCAGCCCCAGCATTTT. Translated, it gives CASSTGLDQPQHF.

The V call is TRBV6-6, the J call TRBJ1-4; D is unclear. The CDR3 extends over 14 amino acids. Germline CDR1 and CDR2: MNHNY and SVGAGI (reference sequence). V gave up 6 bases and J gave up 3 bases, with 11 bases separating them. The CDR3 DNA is TGTGCCAGCAGAGAGGGAGGGTCTAATGAAAAACTGTTTTTT. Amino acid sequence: CASREGGSNEKLFF.

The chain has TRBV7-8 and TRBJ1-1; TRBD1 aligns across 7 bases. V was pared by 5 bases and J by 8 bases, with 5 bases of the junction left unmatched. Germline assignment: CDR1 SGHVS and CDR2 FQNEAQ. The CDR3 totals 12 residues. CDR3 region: CASSQPTGEAFF. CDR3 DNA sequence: TGTGCCAGCAGCCAACCGACAGGGGAAGCTTTCTTT.

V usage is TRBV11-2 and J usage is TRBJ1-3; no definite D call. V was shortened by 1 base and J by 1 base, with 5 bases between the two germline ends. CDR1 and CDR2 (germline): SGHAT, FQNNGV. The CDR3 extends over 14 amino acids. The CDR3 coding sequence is TGTGCCAGCAGCTTAGGAGGGTCTGGAAACACCATATATTTT. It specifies CASSLGGSGNTIYF.

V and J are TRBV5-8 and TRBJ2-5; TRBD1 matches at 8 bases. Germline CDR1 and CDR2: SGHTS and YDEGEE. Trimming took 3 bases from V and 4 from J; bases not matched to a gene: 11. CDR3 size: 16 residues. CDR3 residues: CASSSAIQGAPETQYF. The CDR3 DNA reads TGTGCCAGCAGCTCAGCGATTCAGGGGGCCCCAGAGACCCAGTACTTC.

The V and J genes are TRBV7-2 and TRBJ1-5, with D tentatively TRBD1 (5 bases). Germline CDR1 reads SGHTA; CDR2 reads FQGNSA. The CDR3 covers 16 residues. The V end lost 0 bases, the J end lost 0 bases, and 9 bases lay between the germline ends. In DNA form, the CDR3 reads TGTGCCAGCAGCTTAGCCCAGGGAGGTAGCAATCAGCCCCAGCATTTT. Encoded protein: CASSLAQGGSNQPQHF.

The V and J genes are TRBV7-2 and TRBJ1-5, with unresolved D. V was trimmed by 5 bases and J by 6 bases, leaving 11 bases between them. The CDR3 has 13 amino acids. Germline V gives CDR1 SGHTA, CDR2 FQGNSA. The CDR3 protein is CASSTHGSQPQHF. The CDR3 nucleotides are TGTGCCAGCAGCACCCACGGGAGTCAGCCCCAGCATTTT.

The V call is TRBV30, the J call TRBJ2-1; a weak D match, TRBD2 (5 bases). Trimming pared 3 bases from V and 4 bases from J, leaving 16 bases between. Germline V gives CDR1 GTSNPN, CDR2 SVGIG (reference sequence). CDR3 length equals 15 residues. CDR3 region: CAWSPGIIGYNEQFF. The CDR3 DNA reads TGTGCCTGGAGCCCCGGGATTATAGGGTACAATGAGCAGTTCTTC.

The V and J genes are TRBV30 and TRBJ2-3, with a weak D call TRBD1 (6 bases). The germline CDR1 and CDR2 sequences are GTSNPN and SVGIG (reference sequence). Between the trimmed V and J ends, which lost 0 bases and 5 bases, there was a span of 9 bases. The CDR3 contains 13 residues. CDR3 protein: CAWSVVGGDTQYF. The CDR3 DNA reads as TGTGCCTGGAGTGTGGTAGGGGGAGATACGCAGTATTTT. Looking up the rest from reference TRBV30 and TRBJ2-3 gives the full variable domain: SQTIHQWPATLVQPVGSPLSLECTVEGTSNPNLYWYRQAAGRGLQLLFYSVGIGQISSEVPQNLSASRPQDRQFILSSKKLLLSDSGFYLCAWSVVGGDTQYFGPGTRLTVL.

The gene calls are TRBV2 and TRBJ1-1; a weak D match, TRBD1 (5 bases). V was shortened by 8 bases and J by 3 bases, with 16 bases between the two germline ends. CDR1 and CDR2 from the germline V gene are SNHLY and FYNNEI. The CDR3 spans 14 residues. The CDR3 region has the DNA TGTGCCAGCTTCATGACGGGGGGGGACACTGAAGCTTTCTTT. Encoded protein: CASFMTGGDTEAFF.

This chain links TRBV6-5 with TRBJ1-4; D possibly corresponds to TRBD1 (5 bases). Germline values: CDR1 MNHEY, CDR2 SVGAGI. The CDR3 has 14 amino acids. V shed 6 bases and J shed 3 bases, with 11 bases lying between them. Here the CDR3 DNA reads TGTGCCAGCAGGCCGGGGGGGTCTAATGAAAAACTGTTTTTT. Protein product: CASRPGGSNEKLFF.